The entry that follows covers one T cell receptor (beta chain) sequence. Its antigen is still unknown. This sample is drawn from a study of cytomegalovirus exposure and HLA in healthy donors. The study, taken as a whole, reports: Follow-up analysis seemed to connect common viral pathogens with several of the most significant clusters identified.

A multiplex PCR was run with 60 Vbeta primers and 13 Jbeta primers. TCRdb's table, derived via immunoSEQ multiplex PCR, lists solely in-frame clones and lacks some. The table has 150,000 or so clones, 74% seen once; the top ten hold roughly 2.2%. This TCR was recovered from a man aged 30-40 years in good health and CMV-seronegative. The sample consisted of PBMCs.

The CDR3 sequence: CASASGNTEAFF. The CDR3 coding sequence is TGCGCCAGCGCTTCGGGGAACACTGAAGCTTTCTTT. This chain links TRBV5-1 with TRBJ1-1; D not certain. The V end was cut by 7 bases, the J end by 1 base, with 8 bases between. This CDR3 contains 12 residues. Germline V gene lookup returns CDR1 SGHRS and CDR2 YFSETQ.